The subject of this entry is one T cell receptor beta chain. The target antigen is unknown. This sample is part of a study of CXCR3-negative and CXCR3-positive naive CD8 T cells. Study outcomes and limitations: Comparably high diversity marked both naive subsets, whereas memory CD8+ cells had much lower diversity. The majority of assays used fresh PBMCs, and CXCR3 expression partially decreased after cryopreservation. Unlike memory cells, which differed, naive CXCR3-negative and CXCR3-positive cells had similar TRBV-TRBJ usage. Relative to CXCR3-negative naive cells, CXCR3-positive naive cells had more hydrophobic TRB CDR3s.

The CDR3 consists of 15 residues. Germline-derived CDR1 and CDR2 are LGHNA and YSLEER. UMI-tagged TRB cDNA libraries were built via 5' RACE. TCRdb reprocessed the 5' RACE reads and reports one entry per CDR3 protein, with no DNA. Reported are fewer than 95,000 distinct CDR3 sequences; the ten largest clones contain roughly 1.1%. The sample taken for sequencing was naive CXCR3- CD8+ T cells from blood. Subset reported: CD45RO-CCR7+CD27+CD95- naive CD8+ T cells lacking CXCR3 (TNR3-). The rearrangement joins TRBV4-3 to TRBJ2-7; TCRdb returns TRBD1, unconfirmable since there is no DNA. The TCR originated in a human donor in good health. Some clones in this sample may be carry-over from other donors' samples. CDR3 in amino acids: CASSQVVGGRGEQYF.